This T cell receptor (beta chain) originates from a study of blood T cell repertoires in COVID-19 (dated by TCRdb to between 2020 and 2021). A note on the overall study: Samples covering the acute and convalescent phases of COVID-19 were provided by collaborators in the United States, Italy and Spain. The material from the prospective study consisted of cDNA or gDNA derived from T cells, B-cell-depleted T cells, or PBMCs. Deeply sampled blood TCRbeta repertoires from subjects exposed to, actively infected with, or recovered from COVID-19 were included in the dataset. The repertoires were released in a freely available public database intended as a resource for research on the immune response to SARS-CoV-2. Samples came from the ongoing ImmuneRACE study (first 160 participants) plus 1,254 subjects from 6 global collaborators. The sample metadata nearly always contained a de-identified subject ID, COVID-19 status, age in years and sex. Where HLA class I and class II types were available, the types were taken from metadata supplied by the sample provider, not from assay-based typing. Overall results and qualifications from the work: Clinical and demographic metadata were provided uncurated, with the amount varying by source and participant.

Germline trimming: 6 bases from V, 0 bases from J; junction bases outside gene matches: 4. Spanning cysteine to phenylalanine, the CDR3 consists of 14 amino acids. The retained sequence is limited to the CDR3, 42 bases, with the frame set at the first base. CDR1 and CDR2 are read off the germline V gene (reference sequence) as MNHEY and SMNVEV. One collaborating source in Seattle enrolled patients during active infection and followed them longitudinally through the course of disease. Collaborating institutions collected whole blood in K2EDTA tubes following their own protocols. Collaborator samples were shipped for TCRbeta analysis as frozen whole blood, isolated PBMCs, or DNA extracted from either sample type. Remarks on this clone: The antigen it binds to is not known. No base-level quality is on record; no much larger clone is a single base apart.

The immunoSEQ Assay, a bias-controlled multiplex PCR, was used to amplify TCRbeta CDR3 regions from genomic DNA. In the original analysis: Nucleated cell counts per sample were estimated from amplification of reference gene primers within the assay. To quantify the absolute abundance of each unique TCRbeta CDR3 rearrangement, sequence reads were collapsed and filtered. For each sample, productive Simpson clonality was calculated as the square root of Simpson's diversity index across productive rearrangements. The table comes from immuneACCESS by way of TCRdb, which keeps in-frame sequences with V and J called. Part of the clones is missing from these tables; in studies checked, under half for an unresolved V gene and the rest for unknown reasons. The D gene and trimming were derived from the DNA, and the V and J assignments and clone size from that table. This sample holds about 280,000 clones; about 88% were observed only once. The top ten clones comprise approximately 10% of the sample.

The sequence derives from a woman aged 25 to 39 with COVID-19, enrolled during active disease. The chain joins TRBV27 to TRBJ2-7, with TRBD1 identical over 8 junction bases. The specimen was peripheral blood. This receptor carries the CDR3 CASRTGELSYEQYF. The sequenced DNA: TGTGCCAGCAGGACAGGGGAACTCTCCTACGAGCAGTACTTC.